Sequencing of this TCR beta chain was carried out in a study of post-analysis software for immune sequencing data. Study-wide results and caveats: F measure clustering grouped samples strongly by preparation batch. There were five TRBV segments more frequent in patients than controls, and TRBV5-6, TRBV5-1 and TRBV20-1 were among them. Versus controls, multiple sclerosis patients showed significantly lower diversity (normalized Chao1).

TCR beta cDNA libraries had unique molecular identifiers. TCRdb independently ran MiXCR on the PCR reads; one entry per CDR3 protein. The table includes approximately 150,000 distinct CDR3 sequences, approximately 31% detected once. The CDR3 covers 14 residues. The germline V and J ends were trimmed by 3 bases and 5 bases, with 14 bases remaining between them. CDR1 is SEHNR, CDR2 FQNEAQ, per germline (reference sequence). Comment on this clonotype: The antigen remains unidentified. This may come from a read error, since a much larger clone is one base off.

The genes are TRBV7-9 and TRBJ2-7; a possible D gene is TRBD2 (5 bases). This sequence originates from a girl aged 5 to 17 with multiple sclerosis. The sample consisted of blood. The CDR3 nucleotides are TGTGCCAGCAGCTTGGCTGGCGGGCTCGACGAGCAGTACTTC. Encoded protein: CASSLAGGLDEQYF.